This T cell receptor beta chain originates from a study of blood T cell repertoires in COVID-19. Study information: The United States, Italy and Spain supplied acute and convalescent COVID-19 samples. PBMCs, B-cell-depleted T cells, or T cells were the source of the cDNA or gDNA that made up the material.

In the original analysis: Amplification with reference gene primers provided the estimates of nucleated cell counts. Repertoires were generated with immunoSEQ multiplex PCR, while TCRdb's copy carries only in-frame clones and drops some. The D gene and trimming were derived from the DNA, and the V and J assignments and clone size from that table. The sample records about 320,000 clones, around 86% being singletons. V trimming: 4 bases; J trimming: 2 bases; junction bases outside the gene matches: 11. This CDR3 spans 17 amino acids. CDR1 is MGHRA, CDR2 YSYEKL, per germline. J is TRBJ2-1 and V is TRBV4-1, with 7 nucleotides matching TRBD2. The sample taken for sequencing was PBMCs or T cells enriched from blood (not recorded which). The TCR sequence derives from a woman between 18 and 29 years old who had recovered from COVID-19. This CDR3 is CASSPSPRGGTYNEQFF. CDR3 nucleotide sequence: TGCGCCAGCAGCCCTTCCCCCCGCGGGGGAACCTACAATGAGCAGTTCTTC.